This T cell receptor (beta chain) emerged from a study of T cell repertoires in cytomegalovirus infection. The V gene's germline CDR1 is SQVTM and CDR2 ANQGSEA. CDR3 length: 13 amino acids. V dropped 0 bases and J dropped 4 bases, with 6 bases sitting between them. Each CDR3 protein is one row after TCRdb ran MiXCR on the reads. The table includes roughly 630,000 distinct CDR3 sequences, 24% detected once. This clonotype was seen many times. This receptor was taken from a human donor in good health (CMV status not recorded). Some clones in this sample may be carry-over from other donors' samples. The chain combines TRBV29-1 with TRBJ2-2, with D uncertain. Sequencing was performed on CD8+ T cells from PBMCs. The CDR3 region is CSVEDFATGELFF. The CDR3 nucleotides are TGCAGCGTTGAAGATTTTGCCACCGGGGAGCTGTTTTTT.